These 13 T cell receptor beta chains originate from one sample sequenced in a study of T cell responses to AZD1222 COVID-19 vaccine. Profiled with immunoSEQ multiplex PCR; TCRdb holds only in-frame clones, not every one. The table lists some 150,000 clones, over 80% of them singletons, with roughly a tenth in the top ten. This sample comprised peripheral blood, obtained 28 days after the second AZD1222 dose. The receptors were sampled from an adult who received the AZD1222 COVID-19 vaccine.

The chain carries TRBV28 and TRBJ2-7, with TRBD2 identical over 7 bases. Germline-derived CDR1 and CDR2 are MDHEN and SYDVKM. V lost 3 bases and J lost 5; bases outside the gene matches: 7. This CDR3 is built from 14 residues. CDR3 loop: CASSFGAGWDEQYF. For the CDR3, the DNA is TGTGCCAGCAGTTTCGGAGCGGGATGGGACGAGCAGTACTTC.

The chain combines TRBV10-2 with TRBJ1-4; no clear D gene. V lost 6 bases to trimming and J lost 8 bases, with 13 bases between them. The CDR3 contains 13 residues. CDR1 WSHSY and CDR2 SAAADI come from the germline V gene. DNA for the CDR3: TGCGCCAGCAGCTTGGGCCTGTGGGAAAAACTGTTTTTT. This encodes CASSLGLWEKLFF.

This chain uses TRBV7-2 with TRBJ2-6, with 8 bases fitting TRBD2. Germline CDR1 SGHTA, CDR2 FQGNSA. Germline trimming cut 1 base from V and 0 bases from J; bases unmatched to any gene: 5. This CDR3 is 18 amino acids long. The CDR3 DNA is TGTGCCAGCAGCTTAGGGCTAGCGGGCTCCTCTGGGGCCAACGTCCTGACTTTC. Protein: CASSLGLAGSSGANVLTF.

This chain uses TRBV19 with TRBJ2-1, with 7 bases lining up with TRBD2. Germline V gene sequence: CDR1 LNHDA, CDR2 SQIVND (reference sequence). The CDR3 is made up of 14 amino acids. V lost 1 base to trimming and J lost 7 bases; unmatched junction nucleotides: 4. The DNA for the CDR3 is TGTGCCAGTAGTATAGGGGACTATCCAAATGAGCAGTTCTTC. Its protein product is CASSIGDYPNEQFF.

A single count supports this clone. The chain is built from TRBV28 and TRBJ1-6; no firm D call. The CDR3 contains 14 residues. CDR1 and CDR2 (germline): MDHEN, SYDVKM. V was trimmed by 5 bases and J by 8 bases, leaving 13 bases between them. The CDR3 spells CASSPIRRDSPLHF. The CDR3 nucleotides are TGTGCCAGCAGTCCAATCCGTCGGGATTCACCCCTCCACTTT.

The chain links TRBV15 to TRBJ2-2, with D tentatively TRBD2 (6 bases). Trimming left V 4 bases short and J 3 bases short, with 12 bases between. CDR3 length: 15 amino acids. Germline V lookup: CDR1 LNHNV, CDR2 YYDKDF (reference sequence). The DNA for the CDR3 is TGTGCCACCAGCAAGGGAGGACGCGACACCGGGGAGCTGTTTTTT. It translates to CATSKGGRDTGELFF.

The chain is built from TRBV20-1 and TRBJ2-5; D unresolved. In germline, CDR1 is DFQATT, CDR2 SNEGSKA (reference sequence). This CDR3 spans 11 amino acids. Trimming took 4 bases from V and 2 from J, leaving 5 bases between them. DNA for the CDR3: TGCAGTGCTACCCCGCAAGAGACCCAGTACTTC. This gives the protein CSATPQETQYF.

This rearrangement joins TRBV11-2 to TRBJ2-1, with D maybe TRBD2 (5 bases). V lost 5 bases and J 4 bases, leaving 9 bases between the germline ends. In germline, CDR1 is SGHAT, CDR2 FQNNGV. The length of the CDR3 is 13 residues. The CDR3 nucleotides are TGTGCCAGCAGCGTCGGGAAATACAATGAGCAGTTCTTC. Its translation: CASSVGKYNEQFF.

V is TRBV19 and J is TRBJ2-2; TRBD2 matches at 7 bases. This CDR3 contains 14 residues. Germline CDR1 LNHDA, CDR2 SQIVND (reference sequence). Trimming cost V 7 bases and J 4 bases; bases outside gene matches: 6. The CDR3 nucleotides read TGTGCCAGTACCCTGGGGGGGACCACCGGGGAGCTGTTTTTT. It encodes CASTLGGTTGELFF.

The V call is TRBV24-1, the J call TRBJ2-3; D tentatively fits TRBD1 or TRBD2 (6 bases each). Trimming took off 6 bases at V and 1 base at J, with 16 bases between the two ends. Germline V gene sequence: CDR1 KGHDR, CDR2 SFDVKD. CDR3 length equals 16 residues. The DNA of the CDR3 is TGTGCCACCAGTAAGGGGGGTCAGGGCCGCACAGATACGCAGTATTTT. Protein product: CATSKGGQGRTDTQYF.

CDR3 coding DNA: TGTGCCAGCAGCAACCGACAGGGGCAATGGTTCTTC. Translation gives CASSNRQGQWFF. This chain uses TRBV7-8 with TRBJ2-1; 8 nucleotides match TRBD1. The germline CDR1 and CDR2 sequences are SGHVS and FQNEAQ. The CDR3 length is 12 residues. Trimming cost V 5 bases and J 15 bases; bases outside gene matches: 9.

This clone has just one count. The rearrangement links TRBV11-2 to TRBJ2-1, with D maybe TRBD1 (5 bases). This CDR3 contains 15 residues. Trimming left V 5 bases short and J 10 bases short, with 21 bases between. Germline loops: CDR1 SGHAT, CDR2 FQNNGV. CDR3 residues: CASSRTPLPNFEQFF. The CDR3 DNA reads TGTGCCAGCAGCAGGACACCCCTCCCGAATTTCGAGCAGTTCTTC.

This chain uses TRBV5-1 with TRBJ2-7, with D maybe TRBD1 (5 bases). Germline V gives CDR1 SGHRS, CDR2 YFSETQ. The CDR3 is 13 amino acids. V lost 1 base and J lost 1, with 6 bases in between. CDR3 residues: CASSLQGSYEQYF. The CDR3 region has the DNA TGCGCCAGCAGCTTGCAGGGATCCTACGAGCAGTACTTC.